This TCR beta chain was sequenced for a study of Ad26.COV2.S vaccination and SARS-CoV-2 variants (dated by TCRdb to about 2021). Regarding the study in general: Donors in the vaccine arm were drawn from COV1001, a phase I-IIa trial of Ad26.COV2.S in healthy adults that was multicentre, randomized, double-blind and placebo-controlled. Ad26.COV2.S was given intramuscularly at 5x10^10 or 1x10^11 viral particles, as a single shot or as two shots 56 days apart. TCRbeta repertoire sequencing served as the tool for gauging how specific and how broad the SARS-CoV-2-reactive T cell receptors were following Ad26.COV2.S vaccination. The TCR-sequenced set comprised about 30 samples: around 20 Ad26.COV2.S vaccine recipients, 5 placebo recipients and 8 SARS-CoV-2 convalescent individuals. Participants in the trial were split at random into five groups of five each, receiving low-dose or high-dose Ad26.COV2.S once or twice, or else placebo on both occasions. Investigators did not know the trial group allocation while performing experiments and assessing outcomes.

Regarding this clone: Its antigen specificity is not known. No clone much larger than this one lies a single base away; base qualities are absent.

The treatment or condition label of this sample denotes: 15 to 20 received Ad26.COV2.S at low or high dose, single or two shots; roughly five received placebo; per-sample allocation not given. For vaccine and placebo recipients, the sequenced repertoires came from samples collected on day 63 after the first injection. Between 29 July and 7 August 2020, Cohort 1b enrolled around 25 adults aged 18-55 years at one site in Boston, USA. Ad26.COV2.S was a replication-incompetent adenovirus type 26 vector that expressed a prefusion-stabilized SARS-CoV-2 spike protein derived from the original Wuhan strain. Paper-wide results and their limitations: According to the authors, total T cell responses may have been underestimated by the TCR breadth and depth analyses. The study lacked the statistical power to compare responses across vaccine doses or regimens. Vaccine and placebo recipients had similar non-spike TCR breadth, a finding consistent with the vaccine containing only spike. After vaccination, spike-specific CD8+ and CD4+ T cell responses were reported to show substantial breadth. Higher spike-specific TCR breadth was observed in Ad26.COV2.S recipients than in placebo recipients (P = 0.0014).

The germline V gene (reference sequence) yields SGHNT for CDR1 and YYREEE for CDR2. The CDR3 measures 12 amino acids from cysteine to phenylalanine. Only the CDR3 DNA stays, 36 bases, in frame from base 1. V drops 5 bases and J drops 5 bases, leaving 7 bases in between. The immunoSEQ Assay was the method used to sequence TCRbeta CDR3 regions. After extraction, genomic DNA underwent amplification by bias-controlled multiplex PCR, followed by high-throughput sequencing. As for how the authors treated the data: To quantify the absolute abundance of each unique TCRbeta CDR3 region, sequences were collapsed and filtered. T cell fraction was estimated by normalization of TCRbeta template counts to usable DNA, with usable DNA being measured through amplification of reference genes present in all nucleated cells. Repertoire TCRs were annotated as SARS-CoV-2-specific by exact matching of V gene, CDR3 amino acid sequence and J gene to a known reactive TCR set. MIRA supplied the reference SARS-CoV-2 TCR set, which was filtered for enrichment in COVID-19-positive ImmuneCODE repertoires so that public or cross-reactive TCRs were removed. Using the MIRA antigens, annotated TCRs were further analysed by specific ORF or by position within an ORF. Breadth was defined as the number of annotated unique rearrangements divided by the total number of unique productive rearrangements, and depth was defined as the summed frequency of the annotated unique rearrangements. TCR breadth was compared between groups using two-sided Wilcoxon rank-sum tests. In TCRdb, the immuneACCESS table is reduced to in-frame sequences with V and J assigned. These tables do not hold every clone; where another copy was compared, an unresolved V gene accounts for under half, and the others remain unexplained. The V and J calls and clone size were taken over from that table, and D and trimming were inferred from the DNA. The sample table lists 250,000 or so clones, roughly 87% of them with a count of one. The ten largest account for less than 3.5% of the sample.

The chain is encoded by TRBV5-4 joined to TRBJ2-2; 6 matching bases give a weak D call of TRBD2. The sequencing here drew on peripheral blood, taken in a trial of Ad26.COV2.S vaccine versus placebo. The source is a person aged 18-60 years who received the Ad26.COV2.S COVID-19 vaccine or a placebo. The nucleotide sequence is TGTGCCAGCAGAGGAGGGACCGGGGAGCTGTTTTTT. Its protein is CASRGGTGELFF.